This T cell receptor beta chain comes out of a study of blood T cell repertoires in COVID-19. Background on the study: T cells, B-cell-depleted T cells, or PBMCs provided the cDNA or gDNA that served as material.

Measured with immunoSEQ multiplex PCR; TCRdb has only the in-frame clones, and not every one. The table includes around 260,000 clones, 87% detected once. This TCR derives from a woman in her thirties or forties who had recovered from COVID-19. Material for sequencing was peripheral blood.

CDR3 coding DNA: TGTGCCAGCACCCCGACCCCCTCAGACAGGGGACGTGGTGGCTACACCTTC. It yields the protein CASTPTPSDRGRGGYTF. The rearrangement uses TRBV7-9 and TRBJ1-2; TRBD1 matches 8 bases. Trimming took 7 bases from V and 7 from J; bases not matched to a gene: 20. Germline V lookup: CDR1 SEHNR, CDR2 FQNEAQ (reference sequence). The CDR3 is 17 amino acids.